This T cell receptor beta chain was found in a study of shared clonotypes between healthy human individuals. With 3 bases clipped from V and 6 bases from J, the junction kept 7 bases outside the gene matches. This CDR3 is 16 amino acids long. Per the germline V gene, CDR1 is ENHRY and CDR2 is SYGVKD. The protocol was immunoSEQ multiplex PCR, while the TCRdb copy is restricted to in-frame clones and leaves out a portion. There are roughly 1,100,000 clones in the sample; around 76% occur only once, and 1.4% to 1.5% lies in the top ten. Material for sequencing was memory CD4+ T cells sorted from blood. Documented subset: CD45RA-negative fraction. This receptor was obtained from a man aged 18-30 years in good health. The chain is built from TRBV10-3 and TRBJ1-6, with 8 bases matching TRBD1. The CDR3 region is CAISDGGQGLNSPLHF. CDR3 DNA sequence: TGTGCCATCAGTGATGGCGGACAGGGCCTTAATTCACCCCTCCACTTT.